Each of the 15 T cell receptor beta chains below was sequenced from the same sample in a study of shared T cell receptors in the human thymus. Sequenced by immunoSEQ multiplex PCR; TCRdb stores in-frame clones only, minus some. The sample lists roughly 700,000 clones; more than 75% were seen once. This sample also appeared in a second study, on human thymus T cells.

The sample was thymocytes. These receptors were taken from a boy less than two years old with a congenital heart defect.

The V and J genes are TRBV5-4 and TRBJ2-5, with D perhaps matching TRBD2 (6 bases). Germline values: CDR1 SGHNT, CDR2 YYREEE (reference sequence). This CDR3 has 16 residues. Trimming cost V 4 bases and J 5 bases, with 21 bases left between them. The CDR3 bases are TGTGCCAGCAGCCCTCATGAGGGGCCGGGGGACGAGACCCAGTACTTC. Its protein product is CASSPHEGPGDETQYF.

CDR3 region: CSAFLRGGSVLNTQYF. The CDR3 DNA reads as TGCAGCGCGTTCTTGAGGGGCGGGAGCGTTTTAAATACGCAGTATTTT. V usage is TRBV29-1 and J usage is TRBJ2-3; 7 positions match TRBD2. J gave up 7 bases and V 7 bases, and 20 bases lay outside the gene matches. CDR3 size: 16 residues. CDR1 and CDR2 (germline): SQVTM, ANQGSEA.

This clone was seen just once. Mismatch with germline at one junction end may stem from a read error. The chain couples TRBV6-5 to TRBJ1-1; tentatively, D is TRBD1 (5 bases). The CDR3 runs 11 residues. CDR1 is MNHEY, CDR2 SVGAGI, per germline. CDR3 sequence: CASRKGAARVF. The DNA of the CDR3 is TGTGCCAGCCGAAAAGGGGCAGCTCGGGTTTTT.

The chain recombines TRBV11-3 with TRBJ2-7; 10 bases are shared with TRBD1. Germline trimming cut 5 bases from V and 6 bases from J; bases unmatched to any gene: 7. This CDR3 spans 14 amino acids. Germline V gene sequence: CDR1 SGHNT, CDR2 YENEEA. CDR3 sequence reads: CASSHPGTGVEQYF. The CDR3 coding sequence is TGTGCCAGCAGCCACCCCGGGACAGGGGTCGAGCAGTACTTC.

The chain has TRBV5-4 and TRBJ2-3; D perhaps matches TRBD2 (5 bases). The V and J ends lost 4 bases and 5 bases respectively, with 20 bases between them. The CDR3 sequence is 16 residues long. Germline V gene lookup returns CDR1 SGHNT and CDR2 YYREEE (reference sequence). Here the CDR3 reads CASSPPGGGGQDTQYF. The CDR3, as DNA: TGTGCCAGCAGCCCTCCGGGCGGAGGTGGGCAAGATACGCAGTATTTT.

This clone was seen a single time. This chain joins TRBV4-3 and TRBJ2-1; 16 bases fit TRBD2. The CDR3 is 19 amino acids. Germline V CDR1 and CDR2: LGHNA, YSLEER. Trimming cost V 8 bases and J 5 bases; bases outside gene matches: 15. The CDR3 DNA is TGCGCCAGCTGTGCCGGCGGGACTAGCGGGAGGGTTGGAAACAATGAGCAGTTCTTC. It encodes CASCAGGTSGRVGNNEQFF.

This clone has more than one count but fewer than ten. V and J are TRBV4-3 and TRBJ1-3, with a weak D call TRBD1 (5 bases). The CDR3 totals 16 residues. V lost 0 bases, J lost 2 bases, and 11 bases lay in between. Germline lookup yields CDR1 LGHNA and CDR2 YSLEER. CDR3 coding DNA: TGCGCCAGCAGCCAAGAAGGGCGGGGGACTGGAAACACCATATATTTT. Translation gives CASSQEGRGTGNTIYF.

The rearrangement uses TRBV19 and TRBJ1-1, with 8 positions matching TRBD1. J lost 1 base, V lost 6 bases, and 4 bases had no gene match. CDR3 length: 14 amino acids. The germline V gene has CDR1 LNHDA and CDR2 SQIVND (reference sequence). The CDR3 nucleotides read TGTGCCAGTAGCGATGGGACAGGGAACACTGAAGCTTTCTTT. Protein product: CASSDGTGNTEAFF.

This rearrangement joins TRBV18 to TRBJ2-5; no definite D call. V dropped 1 base and J dropped 2 bases, with 8 bases sitting between them. This CDR3 is built from 14 residues. Germline loops: CDR1 KGHSH, CDR2 LQKENI. The CDR3 loop reads CASSPLSEQETQYF. CDR3 DNA: TGTGCCAGCTCACCACTTTCGGAGCAAGAGACCCAGTACTTC.

V and J are TRBV5-5 and TRBJ2-5, with a weak D call TRBD2 (7 bases). Per the germline V gene, CDR1 is SGHKS and CDR2 is YYEKEE (reference sequence). CDR3 length equals 16 residues. Trimming removed 4 bases at V and 6 bases at J, with 22 bases between. The DNA for the CDR3 is TGTGCCAGCAGCCCCATCACAGGGAGGGCCGGAAAGACCCAGTACTTC. Encoded protein: CASSPITGRAGKTQYF.

The chain employs TRBV25-1 and TRBJ1-5; unclear D gene. V was trimmed by 4 bases and J by 0 bases, leaving 16 bases between them. The CDR3 consists of 17 residues. Germline V lookup: CDR1 MGHDK, CDR2 SYGVNS. CDR3 region: CASSGGGGPNSNQPQHF. CDR3 DNA sequence: TGTGCCAGCAGTGGTGGTGGAGGGCCAAATAGCAATCAGCCCCAGCATTTT.

This chain uses TRBV4-2 with TRBJ2-3; a weak D match, TRBD1 (5 bases). The V and J ends lost 1 base and 3 bases respectively, with 17 bases between them. This CDR3 is built from 17 residues. The germline gives CDR1 LGHNA, CDR2 YNFKEQ. The CDR3 reads CASSQALGRVETDTQYF. For the CDR3, the DNA is TGTGCCAGCAGCCAAGCTTTGGGCAGGGTAGAAACAGATACGCAGTATTTT.

This chain links TRBV27 with TRBJ2-7, with D maybe TRBD1 (5 bases). The V end lost 6 bases, the J end lost 6 bases, and 24 bases lay between the germline ends. Germline loops: CDR1 MNHEY, CDR2 SMNVEV (reference sequence). The CDR3 runs to 16 residues. The CDR3 is CASSQESRENPCEQYF. For the CDR3, the DNA is TGTGCCAGCAGCCAGGAAAGCAGGGAAAATCCCTGCGAGCAGTACTTC.

The chain uses TRBV6-6 and TRBJ2-7; possible D gene TRBD2, 6 bases. The CDR3 contains 13 residues. Trimming took off 5 bases at V and 6 bases at J, with 14 bases between the two ends. Germline lookup yields CDR1 MNHNY and CDR2 SVGAGI (reference sequence). The CDR3 is CASSGGKDCEQYF. The CDR3 DNA sequence: TGTGCCAGCAGTGGGGGGAAGGATTGCGAGCAGTACTTC.

The CDR3 region has the DNA TGTGCCAGCAGCGTAGCTAGACAGTCCTCTGGAAACACCATATATTTT. Translating it yields CASSVARQSSGNTIYF. The chain recombines TRBV9 with TRBJ1-3; perhaps TRBD1 as D (5 bases). The V gene's germline CDR1 is SGDLS and CDR2 YYNGEE. The CDR3 totals 16 residues. V lost 0 bases and J lost 0, with 10 bases in between.